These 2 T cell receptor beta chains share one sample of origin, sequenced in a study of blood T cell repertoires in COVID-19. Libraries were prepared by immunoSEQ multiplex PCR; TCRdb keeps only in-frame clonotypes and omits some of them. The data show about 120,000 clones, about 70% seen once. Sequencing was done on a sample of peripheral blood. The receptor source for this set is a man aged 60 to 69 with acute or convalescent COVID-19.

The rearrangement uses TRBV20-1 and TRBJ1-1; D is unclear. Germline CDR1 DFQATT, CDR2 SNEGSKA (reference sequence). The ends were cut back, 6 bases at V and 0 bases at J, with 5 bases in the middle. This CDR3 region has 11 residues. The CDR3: CSAGMNTEAFF. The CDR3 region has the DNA TGCAGTGCCGGTATGAACACTGAAGCTTTCTTT.

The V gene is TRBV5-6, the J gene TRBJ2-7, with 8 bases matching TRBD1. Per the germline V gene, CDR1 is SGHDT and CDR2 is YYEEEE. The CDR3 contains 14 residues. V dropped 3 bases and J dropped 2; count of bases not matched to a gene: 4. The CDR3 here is CASSSRGRTYEQYF. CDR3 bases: TGTGCCAGCAGCTCCAGGGGGCGGACCTACGAGCAGTACTTC.